Sequencing of this T cell receptor (beta chain) was carried out in a study of blood T cell repertoires in COVID-19. TCRdb keeps only in-frame clones here, not all; method: immunoSEQ multiplex PCR. The repertoire includes 150,000 to 200,000 clones, approximately 88% of them detected once, and roughly 9% sits in the top ten. V lost 4 bases, J lost 0 bases, and 6 bases lay in between. Germline V CDR1 and CDR2: KGHDR, SFDVKD. The CDR3 spans 14 residues. The study recruited people aged 18 to 89 years across approximately 25 US areas. This chain connects TRBV24-1 to TRBJ1-3, with D unclear. The receptor comes from a woman under 30 who had recovered from COVID-19. The sequenced sample consisted of PBMCs or T cells enriched from blood (not recorded which). In nucleotides, the CDR3 is TGTGCCACCAGTGAGGCAGGCTCTGGAAACACCATATATTTT. Translated: CATSEAGSGNTIYF.